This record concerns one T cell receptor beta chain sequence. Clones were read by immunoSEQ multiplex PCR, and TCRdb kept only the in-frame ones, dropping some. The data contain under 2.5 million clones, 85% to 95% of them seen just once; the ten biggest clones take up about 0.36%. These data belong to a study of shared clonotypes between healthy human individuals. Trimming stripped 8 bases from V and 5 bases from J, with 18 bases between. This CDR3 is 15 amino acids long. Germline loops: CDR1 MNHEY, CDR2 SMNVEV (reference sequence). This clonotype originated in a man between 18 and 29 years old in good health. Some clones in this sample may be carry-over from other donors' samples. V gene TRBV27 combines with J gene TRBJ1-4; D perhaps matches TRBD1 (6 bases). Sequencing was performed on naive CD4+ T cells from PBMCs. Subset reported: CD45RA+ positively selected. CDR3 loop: CASSPGGQQNEKLFF. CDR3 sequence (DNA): TGTGCCAGCTCCCCAGGCGGACAGCAGAATGAAAAACTGTTTTTT.